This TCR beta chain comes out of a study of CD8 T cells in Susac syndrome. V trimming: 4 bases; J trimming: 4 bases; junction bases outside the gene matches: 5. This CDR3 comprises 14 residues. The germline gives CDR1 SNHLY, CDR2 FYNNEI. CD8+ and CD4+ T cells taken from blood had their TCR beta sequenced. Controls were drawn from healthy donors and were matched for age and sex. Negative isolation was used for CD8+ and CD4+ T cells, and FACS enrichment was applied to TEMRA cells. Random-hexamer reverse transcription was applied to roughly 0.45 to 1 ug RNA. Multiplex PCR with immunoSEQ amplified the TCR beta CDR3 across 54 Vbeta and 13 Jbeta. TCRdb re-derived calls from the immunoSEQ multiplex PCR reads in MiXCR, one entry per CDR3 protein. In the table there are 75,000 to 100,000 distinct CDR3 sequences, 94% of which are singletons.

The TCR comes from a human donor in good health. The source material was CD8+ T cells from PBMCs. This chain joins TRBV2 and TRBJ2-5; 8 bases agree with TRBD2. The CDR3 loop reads CASSAASGRETQYF. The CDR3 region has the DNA TGTGCCAGCAGTGCGGCTAGCGGGCGAGAGACCCAGTACTTC.